This T cell receptor (beta chain) was identified in a study of T cell responses to AZD1222 COVID-19 vaccine. Findings and caveats of the study: Epitopes outside B.1.351 and B.1.1.7 mutated regions reportedly drew nearly half of spike TCRs.

TCRdb's table, derived via immunoSEQ multiplex PCR, lists solely in-frame clones and lacks some. The sample gives over 150,000 clones, 85% to 90% of which show up once; more than 4% is in the top ten. For this clone: Its antigen remains unknown.

The source of this sequence is an adult who received the AZD1222 COVID-19 vaccine. The sample in question was peripheral blood, obtained 28 days after the second AZD1222 dose.

CDR3: CASSQVVGVIQPQHF. CDR3 nucleotides: TGCGCCAGCAGCCAGGTCGTTGGGGTTATTCAGCCCCAGCATTTT. J is TRBJ1-5 and V is TRBV4-1, with no clear D. The CDR3 sequence is 15 residues long. Germline CDR1 is MGHRA and CDR2 is YSYEKL. Trimming removed 3 bases from V and 6 bases from J, with 15 bases in between.